One T cell receptor beta chain is described in this entry. The table lists this clonotype with many counts. Its antigen is not yet known. One base away there is no much larger clone; base qualities are not given. TCRdb shows the sequencer as Illumina HiSeq 2000. TCR beta chain libraries were generated through multiplex PCR amplification. High-throughput sequencing was used to analyze the amplified TCR beta chain products. Starting from the raw public reads, TCRdb applied fastp trimming at Q25, assembled clones with MiXCR and retained in-frame beta chains. Rows are unified per CDR3 protein, each entry keeping the most common DNA and genes. The sample data list about 60,000 distinct CDR3 sequences, and less than 60% of these were observed just once. Around 20% of the sample comes from the top ten. The source of the sample is a study of breast tumors, draining lymph nodes, adjacent tissues (dated by TCRdb to 2015 to 2016). Describing the broader study: Breast cancer patients provided tumor, adjacent nontumor tissue and axillary lymph nodes, and the study compared the TCR beta repertoires across these three sources. The study aimed to assess the relationships and possible T-cell exchange between tumor, surrounding tissue and draining lymph node repertoires in human breast cancer. What the research found in general, with its limitations: The data were considered consistent with most tumor T cells being derived from the lymph node and subsequently expanding within tumor tissue. Tumors showed preferential V and J gene usage, and their T-cell repertoire diversity fell below that of lymph nodes yet above that of nontumor tissue. The conclusion that tumor T cells originate in lymph nodes was framed as consistent with a hypothesis rather than directly demonstrated. Tumor and nontumor tissue repertoires were significantly more similar in luminal-like than in basal-like breast cancer.

Ends trimmed: V by 5 bases, J by 4 bases; bases unmatched to a gene: 10. The CDR3 measures 16 amino acids from cysteine to phenylalanine. CDR3 DNA only is kept here, 48 bases in frame from base 1. CDR1 and CDR2 were assigned from the germline V gene as SGHVS and FQNEAQ. The specimen was breast tumor tissue. The chain was built from TRBV7-8 and TRBJ2-2; the central 7 bases match TRBD2. This sequence was found in a female donor with breast cancer. Some clones in this sample may be carry-over from other donors' samples. The CDR3 sequence is CASSGGGIWGTGELFF. The DNA sequence reads TGTGCCAGCAGCGGCGGGGGAATATGGGGCACCGGGGAGCTGTTTTTT.